In its sample, the clone carrying this T cell receptor beta chain was seen a few times. The ends were cut back, 1 base at V and 4 bases at J, with 11 bases in the middle. Germline V gives CDR1 LGHNT, CDR2 FRNRAP. CDR3 length: 14 residues. This sample is part of a study of radiotherapy plus CTLA-4 blockade in lung cancer. Method: immunoSEQ multiplex PCR; TCRdb's copy keeps in-frame clones and lacks some. The sample records about 110,000 clones, over 75% being singletons. This TCR was sampled from a human donor with non-small cell lung cancer that progressed on radiotherapy plus ipilimumab. Some clones in this sample may be carry-over from other donors' samples. The material sequenced was peripheral blood, taken from a patient treated with radiotherapy plus ipilimumab. The chain uses TRBV12-5 and TRBJ2-7; D call uncertain. The CDR3 loop is CASGLGIQVYEQYF. The DNA for the CDR3 is TGTGCTAGTGGTTTGGGTATCCAGGTATACGAGCAGTACTTC.